This T cell receptor beta chain stems from a study of human T cells and chemical hapten exposure (dated by TCRdb to about 2021). Study-level background: Libraries were pooled for sequencing, and per-sample TCR yields varied mainly because of small differences in library volumes within the pool. Both TCR alpha and TCR beta chains were sequenced from each blood RNA sample. This study followed changes in the peripheral blood TCR repertoire in vivo during primary and secondary sensitization of alopecia patients to the hapten diphenylcyclopropenone (DPC).

Inclusive of the bounding cysteine and phenylalanine, the CDR3 is 14 residues long. Only the CDR3 part of the read is kept: 42 bases, read in frame from the first base. Per the germline V gene, SQVTM is the CDR1 and ANQGSEA is the CDR2. Trimming takes 6 bases from V and 1 base from J, and the germline ends sit 13 bases apart. To prepare the library, 5' RACE was applied. TCRdb records Illumina MiSeq as the sequencer. Library preparation attached unique molecular identifiers to individual cDNA molecules for quantitative, reproducible TCR counting. As for how the authors treated the data: A median of about 87,000 TCRs per sample was observed, with a range of about 20,000 to 690,600. V, J and CDR3 annotation of the TCR reads was carried out using the Decombinator software suite. For the PS versus PT1 abundance plots, all samples were subsampled to the same number of TCRs (28,000). TCRs were defined as expanded if absent before sensitization and observed at least eight times at the 2-week time point. The raw public reads went through TCRdb reprocessing: fastp at Q25, MiXCR clone calling, in-frame beta chains kept. One record per CDR3 amino acid sequence lists the most common genes and DNA. Clone size and V and J calls follow TCRdb, not the original study. This sample comprises roughly 81,000 distinct CDR3 sequences, 15% to 20% of them detected only once. 6.8% of the sample comes from the top ten.

Total RNA was extracted from unfractionated whole blood collected in Tempus Blood RNA tubes. A few healthy volunteers were used as TCR sequencing controls and were bled at day 0, 2 weeks and 6 weeks. What the study reported, not specific to this receptor: The number of TCRs above 1 in 1000 frequency did not change with DPC sensitization; there was no evidence of global repertoire structure alterations. After repeated subsampling, changes were observed in the strength of the expansion versus patch-test correlation and in the threshold at which the correlation became significant.

Concerning this clonotype itself: It lacks a known antigen. Base-call qualities are not available, and no considerably larger clone is one nucleotide away.

The V gene is TRBV29-1 and the J gene is TRBJ2-1, with the identity of the D gene unclear. The TCR comes from a female donor in good health. The CDR3 amino acid sequence is: CSVGDPFSYNEQFF. The bases are TGCAGCGTGGGCGACCCGTTTTCCTACAATGAGCAGTTCTTC.